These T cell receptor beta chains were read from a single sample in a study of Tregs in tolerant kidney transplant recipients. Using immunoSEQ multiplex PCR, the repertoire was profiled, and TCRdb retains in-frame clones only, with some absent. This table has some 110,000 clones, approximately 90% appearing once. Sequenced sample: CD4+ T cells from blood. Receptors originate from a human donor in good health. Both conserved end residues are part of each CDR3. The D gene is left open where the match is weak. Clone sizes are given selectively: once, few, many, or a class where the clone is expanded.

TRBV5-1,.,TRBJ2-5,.,CASSLSPGTQETQYF,TGCGCCAGCAGCTTGTCTCCGGGGACCCAAGAGACCCAGTACTTC
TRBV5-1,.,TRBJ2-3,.,CASRLTTDTQYF,TGCGCCAGCAGACTAACGACAGATACGCAGTATTTT
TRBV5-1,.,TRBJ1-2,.,CASSLRAPDYGYTF,TGCGCCAGCAGCTTGAGGGCCCCTGACTATGGCTACACCTTC
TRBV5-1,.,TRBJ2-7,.,CASSLDRSITYEQYF,TGCGCCAGCAGCTTGGACCGCAGCATTACCTACGAGCAGTACTTC
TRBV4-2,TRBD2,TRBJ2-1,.,CASRMGLAGPYEQFF,TGTGCCAGCAGGATGGGACTAGCGGGACCCTACGAGCAGTTCTTC
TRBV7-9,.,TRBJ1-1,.,CASSRGRGNTEAFF,TGTGCCAGCAGCAGGGGACGGGGGAACACTGAAGCTTTCTTT
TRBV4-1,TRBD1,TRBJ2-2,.,CASKRGQGGTGELFF,TGCGCCAGCAAGAGGGGACAGGGAGGCACCGGGGAGCTGTTTTTT
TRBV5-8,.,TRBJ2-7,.,CASSSHSYEQYF,TGTGCCAGCAGCTCCCACTCCTACGAGCAGTACTTC
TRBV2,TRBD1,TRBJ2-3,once,CASPGQGSTDTQYF,TGTGCCAGCCCCGGACAGGGAAGCACAGATACGCAGTATTTT
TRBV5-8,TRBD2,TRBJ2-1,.,CASSFFGLAGGHSSYNEQFF,TGTGCCAGCAGCTTCTTTGGACTAGCGGGGGGCCACAGCTCCTACAATGAGCAGTTCTTC
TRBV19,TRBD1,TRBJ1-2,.,CASSPWDRDGYTF,TGTGCCAGTAGTCCGTGGGACAGGGACGGCTACACCTTC
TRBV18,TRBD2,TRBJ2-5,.,CASSPSSGGIQETQYF,TGTGCCAGCTCACCCTCTAGCGGGGGGATCCAAGAGACCCAGTACTTC
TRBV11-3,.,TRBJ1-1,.,CASSLDSENTEAFF,TGTGCCAGCAGCTTAGATTCGGAGAACACTGAAGCTTTCTTT
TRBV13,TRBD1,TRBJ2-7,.,CASSLRVRGFHEQYF,TGTGCCAGCAGCTTACGGGTCAGGGGGTTCCACGAGCAGTACTTC
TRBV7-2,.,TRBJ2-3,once,CASSEQGTSTDTQYF,TGTGCCAGCAGCGAGCAGGGGACCAGCACAGATACGCAGTATTTT
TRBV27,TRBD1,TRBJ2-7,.,CASSSMGTGAYEQYF,TGTGCCAGCAGCTCAATGGGGACAGGGGCCTACGAGCAGTACTTC
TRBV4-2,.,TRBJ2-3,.,CASSQALARDTQYF,TGTGCCAGCAGCCAGGCCTTGGCAAGAGATACGCAGTATTTT
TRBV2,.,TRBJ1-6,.,CASSDGGPYNSPLHF,TGTGCCAGCAGTGATGGCGGGCCCTATAATTCACCCCTCCACTTT
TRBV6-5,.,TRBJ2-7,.,CASSTGTYEQYF,TGTGCCAGCAGCACAGGGACCTACGAGCAGTACTTC
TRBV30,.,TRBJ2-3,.,CAWSRMQEDTQYF,TGTGCCTGGAGTCGAATGCAGGAAGATACGCAGTATTTT
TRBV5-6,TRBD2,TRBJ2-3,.,CASSAGQGRLAGLTDTQYF,TGTGCCAGCAGCGCGGGACAGGGAAGACTAGCGGGACTCACAGATACGCAGTATTTT
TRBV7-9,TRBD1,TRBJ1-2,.,CASSLVTGGSRGYTF,TGTGCCAGCAGCTTGGTTACAGGGGGTAGTAGAGGCTACACCTTC
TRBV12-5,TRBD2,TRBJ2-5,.,CASGRRLAGEETQYF,TGTGCTAGTGGGAGAAGACTAGCGGGGGAAGAGACCCAGTACTTC